This TCR beta chain appears in the sequencing data of a study of Tregs in tolerant kidney transplant recipients. As to this clone: Its antigen is still unknown.

Overall study results and limits: Validation in larger populations is needed because few patients were studied.

Assay used: immunoSEQ multiplex PCR; TCRdb lists only in-frame clones, some missing. The sample records 2,000 to 2,500 clones, roughly 43% being singletons. This TCR came from a human donor in good health. Specimen: Tregs from blood cultured with allogeneic cells.

In nucleotides, the CDR3 is TGTGCCAGTAGTATAGTAGCGGGGGCCTTACAAGAGACCCAGTACTTC. Its translation is CASSIVAGALQETQYF. This sequence joins TRBV19 and TRBJ2-5; 9 bases are a match to TRBD2. The CDR3 contains 16 residues. The germline V gene encodes CDR1 LNHDA and CDR2 SQIVND (reference sequence). The V and J ends lost 1 base and 2 bases, in that order; junction bases with no gene match: 5.